This T cell receptor (beta chain) was profiled in a study of T cells in Graves' hyperthyroidism and ophthalmopathy (dated by TCRdb to the late 2010s). Looking at the study overall: Peripheral blood was collected at initial diagnosis, before any treatment. To identify TCR V-J signatures that set the groups apart, the researchers used a discovery cohort of 100 patients, made up of roughly 40 with Graves' ophthalmopathy and about 60 with stable Graves' hyperthyroidism. Prospective prediction of ophthalmopathy was tested in an independent validation cohort consisting of some 19 hyperthyroidism patients and around 16 patients who later progressed to ophthalmopathy. The approximately 97 discovery patients were randomly divided into training and test sets at a 7:3 ratio. The study also compared thyroid tissue and blood T-cell repertoires from more than 5 Graves' hyperthyroidism patients. Following sampling, methimazole starting at 30 mg daily was given to hyperthyroidism patients, and high-dose intravenous methylprednisolone was given to ophthalmopathy patients. The paper describes TCR Vbeta CDR3 sequencing of around 130 peripheral blood samples, made up of roughly 45 ophthalmopathy patients, around 73 hyperthyroidism patients and about 17 progressor patients.

The TCR beta CDR3 regions were amplified from the RNA transcripts. A first-round RT-PCR of the TCR CDR3 used the HTBI primer set with the Qiagen OneStep RT-PCR kit. Libraries were constructed in a second round of multiplex PCR, after which size selection and purification were carried out. Paired-end sequencing of the libraries was performed with 100 bp reads on an Illumina HiSeq2000. The authors processed their data as follows. Raw data were processed with SOAPnuke, discarding reads with adapters, uncalled bases, mean Phred below 15, or no exact constant-primer or identifier match. High-quality paired reads were merged using COPE v1.2.5, and each unique nucleotide sequence was defined as a clonotype. MiTCR v1.1 was used to align the clonotypes against IMGT TRBV, TRBD and TRBJ reference segments. The analysis included only V-J combinations with a frequency above 0.0001, which together covered about 99% of the repertoires. A TCS score was defined as the ratio of F50 (clonal expansion) to E x V (chaos), with BLOSUM62-based TCRdist applied between CDR3 peptides within each V-J. Welch's t-statistics and random forest reduced 500 to 550 V-J features to some 14, which were used in a naive Bayes classifier (R e1071). TCRdb trimmed the raw reads at Q25, called clones with MiXCR and kept productive beta chains. Each CDR3 protein appears once, grouped with its most common genes and DNA. The V and J calls reflect TCRdb's pipeline rather than the authors' work. This sample is represented by about 600,000 distinct CDR3 sequences; 13% to 15% of them were singletons. Clones ranked in the top ten supply roughly 7% of the sample.

The full study reports these points: In validation, progression to ophthalmopathy was predicted by the model with 70.59% sensitivity and roughly 76% specificity, a median of approximately 7.1 months before onset. Most expanded thyroid clonotypes (frequency above 0.001) were also detected in blood, suggesting blood repertoires may reflect thyroid immune responses. No statistical method was used to fix the sample size in advance, and group allocation was not hidden from the investigators. A 13 V-J signature model separated ophthalmopathy from stable hyperthyroidism, with around 91% sensitivity and roughly 81% specificity in cross-validation and 80%/75% in testing.

The germline V gene gives CDR1 as LGHNT and CDR2 as FRNRAP. The CDR3 runs 16 amino acids, cysteine and phenylalanine included. Only CDR3 DNA remains: 48 bases, in frame from the first base. Trimming removed 0 bases from V and 0 bases from J, leaving 9 bases between the germline ends. This clonotype showed up many times. The specificity of this receptor is unknown. Nothing much larger sits one base from this clone, and base qualities are not available. Moderately to severely active disease, a Clinical Activity Score of at least 3, a NOSPECS grade of at least 4, and a duration under 3 months were present in ophthalmopathy patients. Any patient with an uncontrolled infection, another autoimmune disease, pregnancy or lactation was excluded. Diagnoses were established on the basis of clinical symptoms, serum thyroxine and TRAb, thyroid ultrasound, and orbital computed tomography. PBMCs were separated from 10 ml of fresh peripheral blood using Ficoll-Paque density gradient centrifugation. Total RNA was extracted with Trizol reagent, and quality was checked on an Agilent 2100 Bioanalyzer.

This clonotype was sampled from a young woman with Graves' ophthalmopathy. The sample consisted of blood. The rearranged chain carries TRBV12-5 and TRBJ2-1; the D gene assignment is ambiguous. The CDR3 protein sequence reads: CASGLVLGSSYNEQFF. The nucleotide sequence is TGTGCTAGTGGTTTGGTCCTGGGCAGCTCCTACAATGAGCAGTTCTTC.